This TCR beta chain comes out of a study of cytomegalovirus exposure and HLA in healthy donors. Study-level background: The Caucasian-associated ancestry cluster held around four fifths of a few hundred genotyped donors.

Researchers ran the PCR with 60 Vbeta and 13 Jbeta primers. This table comes from immunoSEQ multiplex PCR, and its TCRdb copy is limited to in-frame clones, with some not included. The repertoire includes 95,000 to 150,000 clones, around 72% of them detected once, and approximately 9.6% sits in the top ten. Germline CDR1 SGHAT, CDR2 FQNNGV. V shed 5 bases and J shed 6 bases, with 19 bases lying between them. There are 15 residues in the CDR3. Study-wide findings and caveats: According to an earlier analysis, most TCR beta V segments yielded productive rearrangements about 87% or about 30% of the time. Rarity marked most TCR sequences, yet some public TCRs occurred in many donors.

This clone was seen a handful of times. Its specificity is not known. This clonotype originated in a woman aged 50 to 60 in good health and CMV-seropositive. V gene TRBV11-2 combines with J gene TRBJ1-2; tentative D call: TRBD1 (5 bases). The material sequenced was PBMCs. CDR3 DNA sequence: TGTGCCAGCAGCCCATTGCGGGGACGAACAGATGGCTACACCTTC. The encoded protein is CASSPLRGRTDGYTF.